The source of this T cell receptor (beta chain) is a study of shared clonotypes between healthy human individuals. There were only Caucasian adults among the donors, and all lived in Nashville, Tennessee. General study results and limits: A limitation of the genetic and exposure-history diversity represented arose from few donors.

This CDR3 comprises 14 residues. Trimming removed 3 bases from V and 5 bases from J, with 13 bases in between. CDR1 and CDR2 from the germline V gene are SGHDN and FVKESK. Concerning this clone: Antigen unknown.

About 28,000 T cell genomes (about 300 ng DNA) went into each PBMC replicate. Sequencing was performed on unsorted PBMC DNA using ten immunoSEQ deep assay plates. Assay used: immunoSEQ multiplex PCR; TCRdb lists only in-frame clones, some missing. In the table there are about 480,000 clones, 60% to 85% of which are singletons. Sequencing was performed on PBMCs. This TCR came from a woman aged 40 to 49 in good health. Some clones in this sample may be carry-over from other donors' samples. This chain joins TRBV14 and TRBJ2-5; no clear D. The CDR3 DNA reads TGTGCCAGCAGCCAGTTTACGAGTACGGAGACCCAGTACTTC. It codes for CASSQFTSTETQYF.